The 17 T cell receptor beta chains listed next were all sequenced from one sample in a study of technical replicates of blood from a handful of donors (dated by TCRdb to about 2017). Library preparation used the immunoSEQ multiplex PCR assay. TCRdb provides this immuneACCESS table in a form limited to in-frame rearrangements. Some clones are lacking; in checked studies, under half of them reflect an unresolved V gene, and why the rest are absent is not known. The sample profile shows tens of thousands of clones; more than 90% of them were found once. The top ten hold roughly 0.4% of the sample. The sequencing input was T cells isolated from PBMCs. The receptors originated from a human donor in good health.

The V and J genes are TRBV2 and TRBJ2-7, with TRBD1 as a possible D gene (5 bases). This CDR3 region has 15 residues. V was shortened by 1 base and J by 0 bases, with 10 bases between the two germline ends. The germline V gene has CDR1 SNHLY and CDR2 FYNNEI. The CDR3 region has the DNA TGTGCCAGCAGTGAAGGACAGTCTATCTCCTACGAGCAGTACTTC. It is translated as CASSEGQSISYEQYF. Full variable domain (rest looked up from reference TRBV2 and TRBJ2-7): EPEVTQTPSHQVTQMGQEVILRCVPISNHLYFYWYRQILGQKVEFLVSFYNNEISEKSEIFDDQFSVERPDGSNFTLKIRSTKLEDSAMYFCASSEGQSISYEQYFGPGTRLTVT.

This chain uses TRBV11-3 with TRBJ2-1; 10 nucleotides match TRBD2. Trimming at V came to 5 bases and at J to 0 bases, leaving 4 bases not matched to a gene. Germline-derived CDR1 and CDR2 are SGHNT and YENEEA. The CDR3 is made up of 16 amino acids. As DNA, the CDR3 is TGTGCCAGCAGCACACCTAGCGGGAGCTCCTACAATGAGCAGTTCTTC. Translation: CASSTPSGSSYNEQFF.

The CDR3 sequence is CASSQLYSNQPQHF. Here the CDR3 DNA reads TGCGCCAGCAGCCAACTGTATAGCAATCAGCCCCAGCATTTT. The rearrangement joins TRBV4-1 to TRBJ1-5; D is uncertain. The CDR3 spans 14 residues. CDR1 is MGHRA and CDR2 is YSYEKL in the germline V gene. The germline V and J ends were trimmed by 2 bases and 0 bases, with 5 bases remaining between them.

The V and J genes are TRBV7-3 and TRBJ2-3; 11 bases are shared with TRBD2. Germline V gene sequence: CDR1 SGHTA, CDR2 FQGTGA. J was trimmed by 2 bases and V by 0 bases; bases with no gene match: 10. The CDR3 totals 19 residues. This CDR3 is CASSLTRASGRLNTDTQYF. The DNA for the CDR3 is TGTGCCAGCAGCTTAACTCGGGCTAGCGGGAGGTTAAACACAGATACGCAGTATTTT.

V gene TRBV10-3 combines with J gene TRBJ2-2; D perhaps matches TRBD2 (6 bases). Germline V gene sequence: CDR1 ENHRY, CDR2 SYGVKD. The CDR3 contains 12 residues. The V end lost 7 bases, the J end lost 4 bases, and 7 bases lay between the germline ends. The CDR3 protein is CAIMRGTGELFF. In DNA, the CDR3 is TGTGCCATCATGCGGGGCACCGGGGAGCTGTTTTTT.

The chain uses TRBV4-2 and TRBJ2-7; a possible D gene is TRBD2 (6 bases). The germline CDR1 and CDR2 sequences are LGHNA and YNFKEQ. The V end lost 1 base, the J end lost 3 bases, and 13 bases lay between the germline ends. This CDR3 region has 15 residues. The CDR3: CASSQGPGGDYEQYF. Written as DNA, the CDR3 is TGTGCCAGCAGCCAAGGACCCGGGGGAGACTACGAGCAGTACTTC.

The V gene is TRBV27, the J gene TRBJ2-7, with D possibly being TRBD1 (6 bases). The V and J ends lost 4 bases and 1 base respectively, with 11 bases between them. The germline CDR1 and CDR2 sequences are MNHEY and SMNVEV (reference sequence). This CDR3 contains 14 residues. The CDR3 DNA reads TGTGCCAGCAGTTACATAGACAGGTCCTACGAGCAGTACTTC. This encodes CASSYIDRSYEQYF.

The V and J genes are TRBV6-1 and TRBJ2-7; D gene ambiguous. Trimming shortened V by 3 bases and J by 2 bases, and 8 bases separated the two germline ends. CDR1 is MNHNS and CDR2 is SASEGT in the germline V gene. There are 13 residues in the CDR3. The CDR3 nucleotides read TGTGCCAGCAGTGACAACAGTGCCTACGAGCAGTACTTC. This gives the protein CASSDNSAYEQYF.

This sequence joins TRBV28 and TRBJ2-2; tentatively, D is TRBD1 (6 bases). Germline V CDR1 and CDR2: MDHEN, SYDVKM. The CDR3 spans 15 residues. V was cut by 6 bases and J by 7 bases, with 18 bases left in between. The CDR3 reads CASRGSTGLGGELFF. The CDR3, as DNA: TGTGCCAGCAGGGGCAGTACAGGGCTCGGCGGGGAGCTGTTTTTT.

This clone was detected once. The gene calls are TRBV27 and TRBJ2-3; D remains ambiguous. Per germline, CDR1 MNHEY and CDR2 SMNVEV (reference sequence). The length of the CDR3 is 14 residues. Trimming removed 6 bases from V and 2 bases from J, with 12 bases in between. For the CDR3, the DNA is TGTGCCAGCAGCCACAGAAGCTTCACAGATACGCAGTATTTT. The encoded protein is CASSHRSFTDTQYF.

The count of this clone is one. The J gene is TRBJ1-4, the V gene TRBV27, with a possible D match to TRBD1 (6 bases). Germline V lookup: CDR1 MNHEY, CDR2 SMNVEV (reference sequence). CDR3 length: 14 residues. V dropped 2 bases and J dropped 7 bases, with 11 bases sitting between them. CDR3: CASSLGRGSEKLFF. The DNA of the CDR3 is TGTGCCAGCAGTTTAGGCAGGGGAAGTGAAAAACTGTTTTTT.

The CDR3 nucleotides read TGTGCCAGCATACCTAGCGGGAGTTTGAATACGCAGTATTTT. Amino acid sequence: CASIPSGSLNTQYF. The chain employs TRBV5-5 and TRBJ2-3; 10 bases line up with TRBD2. Germline loops: CDR1 SGHKS, CDR2 YYEKEE (reference sequence). V lost 6 bases to trimming and J lost 7 bases; unmatched junction nucleotides: 8. The length of the CDR3 is 14 residues.

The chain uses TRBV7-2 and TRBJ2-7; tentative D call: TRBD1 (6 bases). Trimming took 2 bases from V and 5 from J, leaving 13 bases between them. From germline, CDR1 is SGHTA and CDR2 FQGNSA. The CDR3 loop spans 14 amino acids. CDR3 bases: TGTGCCAGCAGCTTATTAAGGCAGGGGAACGAGCAGTACTTC. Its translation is CASSLLRQGNEQYF.

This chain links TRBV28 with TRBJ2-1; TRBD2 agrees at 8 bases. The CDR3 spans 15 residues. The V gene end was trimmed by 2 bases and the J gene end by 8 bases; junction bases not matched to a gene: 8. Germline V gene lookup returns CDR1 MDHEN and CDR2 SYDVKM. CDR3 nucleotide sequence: TGTGCCAGCAGTTTAACTAGCGGCCAAGGGCATGAGCAGTTCTTC. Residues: CASSLTSGQGHEQFF.

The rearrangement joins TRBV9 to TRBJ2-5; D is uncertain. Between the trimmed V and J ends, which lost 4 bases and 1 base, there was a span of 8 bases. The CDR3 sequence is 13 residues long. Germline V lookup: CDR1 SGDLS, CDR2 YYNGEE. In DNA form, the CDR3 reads TGTGCCAGCAGCACAGCACCCCAAGAGACCCAGTACTTC. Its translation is CASSTAPQETQYF.

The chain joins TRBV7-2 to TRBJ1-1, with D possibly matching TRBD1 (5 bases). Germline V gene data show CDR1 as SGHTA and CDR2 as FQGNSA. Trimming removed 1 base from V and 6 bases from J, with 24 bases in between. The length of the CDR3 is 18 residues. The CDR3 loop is CASSLGLSGITRGAEAFF. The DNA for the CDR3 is TGTGCCAGCAGCTTAGGGCTATCGGGTATCACCCGGGGGGCTGAAGCTTTCTTT. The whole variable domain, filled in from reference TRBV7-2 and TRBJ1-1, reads GAGVSQSPSNKVTEKGKDVELRCDPISGHTALYWYRQSLGQGLEFLIYFQGNSAPDKSGLPSDRFSAERTGGSVSTLTIQRTQQEDSAVYLCASSLGLSGITRGAEAFFGQGTRLTVV.

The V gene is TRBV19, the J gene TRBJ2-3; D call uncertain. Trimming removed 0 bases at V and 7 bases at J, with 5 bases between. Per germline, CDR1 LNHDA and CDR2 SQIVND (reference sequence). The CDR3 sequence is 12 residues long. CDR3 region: CASSIDRNTQYF. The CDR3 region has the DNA TGTGCCAGTAGTATAGATAGAAATACGCAGTATTTT.